The T cell receptor beta chain under discussion was sequenced for a study of blood T cell repertoires in COVID-19. Profiled with immunoSEQ multiplex PCR; TCRdb holds only in-frame clones, not every one. Seen here are about 440,000 clones, approximately 89% observed once, and the top ten hold around 12%. The CDR3 extends over 13 amino acids. In germline, CDR1 is SQVTM, CDR2 ANQGSEA. J gave up 8 bases and V 6 bases, and 8 bases lay outside the gene matches. The specimen sequenced was peripheral blood. The origin of this receptor is a woman between 50 and 59 years old with COVID-19, enrolled during active disease. The chain uses TRBV29-1 and TRBJ1-2; 11 positions match TRBD1. The CDR3 nucleotides are TGCAGCGTGAGGACAGGGGGCGCCCAGGGCTACACCTTC. This translates into CSVRTGGAQGYTF.